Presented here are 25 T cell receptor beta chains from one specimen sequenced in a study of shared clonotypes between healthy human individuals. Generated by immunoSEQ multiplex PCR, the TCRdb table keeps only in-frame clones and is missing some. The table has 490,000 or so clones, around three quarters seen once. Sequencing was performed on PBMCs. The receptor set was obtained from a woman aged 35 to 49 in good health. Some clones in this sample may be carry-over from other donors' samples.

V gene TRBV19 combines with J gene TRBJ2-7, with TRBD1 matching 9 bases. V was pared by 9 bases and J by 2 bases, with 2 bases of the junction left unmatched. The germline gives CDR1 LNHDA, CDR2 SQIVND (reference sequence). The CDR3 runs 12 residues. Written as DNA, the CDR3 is TGTGCCAGAACAGGGGGCCCCTACGAGCAGTACTTC. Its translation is CARTGGPYEQYF.

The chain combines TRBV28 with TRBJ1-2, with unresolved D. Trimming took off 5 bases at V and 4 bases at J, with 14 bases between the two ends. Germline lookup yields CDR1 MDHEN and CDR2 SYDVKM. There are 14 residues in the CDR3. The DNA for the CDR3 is TGTGCCAGCAGTGTCCTTGGGTTGATCTATGGCTACACCTTC. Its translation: CASSVLGLIYGYTF.

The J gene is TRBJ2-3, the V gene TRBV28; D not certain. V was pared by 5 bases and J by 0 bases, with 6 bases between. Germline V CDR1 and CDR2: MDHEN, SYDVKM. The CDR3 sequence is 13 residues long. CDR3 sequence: CASSRASTDTQYF. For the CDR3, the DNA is TGTGCCAGCAGTCGGGCTAGCACAGATACGCAGTATTTT.

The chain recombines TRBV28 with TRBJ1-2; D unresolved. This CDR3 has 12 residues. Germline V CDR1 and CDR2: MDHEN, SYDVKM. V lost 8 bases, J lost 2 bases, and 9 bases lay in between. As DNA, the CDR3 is TGTGCCAGCTTACTCGGGAACTATGGCTACACCTTC. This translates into CASLLGNYGYTF.

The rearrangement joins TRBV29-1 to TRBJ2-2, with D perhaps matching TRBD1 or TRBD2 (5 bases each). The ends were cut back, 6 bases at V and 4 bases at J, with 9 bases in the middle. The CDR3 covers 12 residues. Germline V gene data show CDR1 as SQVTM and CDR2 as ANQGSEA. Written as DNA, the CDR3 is TGCAGCGTGGTGAGGGGCACCGGGGAGCTGTTTTTT. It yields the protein CSVVRGTGELFF.

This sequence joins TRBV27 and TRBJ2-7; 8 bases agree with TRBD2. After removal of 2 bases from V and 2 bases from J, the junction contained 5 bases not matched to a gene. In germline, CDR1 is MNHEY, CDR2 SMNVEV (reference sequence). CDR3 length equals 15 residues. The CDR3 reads CASSLVGRGTYEQYF. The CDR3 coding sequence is TGTGCCAGCAGTTTAGTCGGGAGGGGAACCTACGAGCAGTACTTC.

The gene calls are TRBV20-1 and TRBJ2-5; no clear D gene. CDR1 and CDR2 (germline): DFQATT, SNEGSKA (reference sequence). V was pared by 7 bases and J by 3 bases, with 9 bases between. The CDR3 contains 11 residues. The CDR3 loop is CSVGGKETQYF. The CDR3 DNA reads TGCAGTGTTGGCGGTAAAGAGACCCAGTACTTC.

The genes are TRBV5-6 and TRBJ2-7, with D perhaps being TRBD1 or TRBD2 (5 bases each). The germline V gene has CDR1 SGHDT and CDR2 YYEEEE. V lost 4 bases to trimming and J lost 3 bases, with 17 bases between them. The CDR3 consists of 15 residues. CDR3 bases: TGTGCCAGCAGCGGTTCGGGACGGAACCTCTACGAGCAGTACTTC. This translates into CASSGSGRNLYEQYF.

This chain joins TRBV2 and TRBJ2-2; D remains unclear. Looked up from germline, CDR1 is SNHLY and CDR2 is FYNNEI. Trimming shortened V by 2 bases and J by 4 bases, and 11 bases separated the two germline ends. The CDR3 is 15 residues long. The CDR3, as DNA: TGTGCCAGCAGTGAACTCAGGCGGACCACCGGGGAGCTGTTTTTT. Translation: CASSELRRTTGELFF.

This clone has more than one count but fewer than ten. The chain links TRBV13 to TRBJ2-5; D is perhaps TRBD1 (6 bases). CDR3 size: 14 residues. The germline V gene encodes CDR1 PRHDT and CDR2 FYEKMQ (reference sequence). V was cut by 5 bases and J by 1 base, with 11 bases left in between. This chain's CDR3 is CASSLGHTQETQYF. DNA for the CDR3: TGTGCCAGCAGCCTGGGACACACCCAAGAGACCCAGTACTTC.

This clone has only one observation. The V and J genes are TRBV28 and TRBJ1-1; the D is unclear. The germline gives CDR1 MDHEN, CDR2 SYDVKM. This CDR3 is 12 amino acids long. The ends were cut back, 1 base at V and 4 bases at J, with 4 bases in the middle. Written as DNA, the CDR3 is TGTGCCAGCAGTTTATTTCCCACTGAAGCTTTCTTT. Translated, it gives CASSLFPTEAFF.

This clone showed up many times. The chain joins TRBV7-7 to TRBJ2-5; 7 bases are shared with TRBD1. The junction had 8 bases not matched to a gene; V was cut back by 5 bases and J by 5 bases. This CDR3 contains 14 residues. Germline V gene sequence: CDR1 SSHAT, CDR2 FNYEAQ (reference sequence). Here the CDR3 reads CASSQLGGGETQYF. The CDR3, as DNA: TGTGCCAGCAGCCAGCTAGGGGGCGGTGAGACCCAGTACTTC.

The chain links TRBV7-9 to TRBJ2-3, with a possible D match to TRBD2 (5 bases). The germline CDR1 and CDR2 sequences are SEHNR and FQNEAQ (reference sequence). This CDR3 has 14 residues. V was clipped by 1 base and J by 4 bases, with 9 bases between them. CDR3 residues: CASSLGGVADTQYF. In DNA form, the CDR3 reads TGTGCCAGCAGCTTAGGGGGAGTAGCAGATACGCAGTATTTT.

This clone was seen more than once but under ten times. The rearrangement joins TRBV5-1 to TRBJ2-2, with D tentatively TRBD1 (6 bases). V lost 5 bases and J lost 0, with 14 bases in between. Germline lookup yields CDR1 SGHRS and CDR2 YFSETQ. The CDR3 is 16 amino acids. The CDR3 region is CASRLGADANTGELFF. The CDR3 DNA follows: TGCGCCAGCAGACTGGGGGCTGACGCGAACACCGGGGAGCTGTTTTTT.

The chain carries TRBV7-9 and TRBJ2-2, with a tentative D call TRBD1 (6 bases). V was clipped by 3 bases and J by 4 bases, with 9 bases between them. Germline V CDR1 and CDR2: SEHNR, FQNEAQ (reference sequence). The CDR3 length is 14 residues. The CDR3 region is CASSFDRSTGELFF. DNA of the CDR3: TGTGCCAGCAGCTTTGACAGGAGCACCGGGGAGCTGTTTTTT.

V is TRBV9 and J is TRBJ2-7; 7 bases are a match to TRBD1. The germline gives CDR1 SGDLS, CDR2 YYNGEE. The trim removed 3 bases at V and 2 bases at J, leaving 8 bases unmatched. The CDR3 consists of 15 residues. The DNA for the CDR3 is TGTGCCAGCAGCGATGGACAGGCCCCAACCTACGAGCAGTACTTC. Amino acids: CASSDGQAPTYEQYF.

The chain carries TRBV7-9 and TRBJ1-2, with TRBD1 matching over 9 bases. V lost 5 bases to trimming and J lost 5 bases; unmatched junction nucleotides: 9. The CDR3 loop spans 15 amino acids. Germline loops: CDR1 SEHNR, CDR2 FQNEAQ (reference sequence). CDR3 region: CASSPPGQGVYGYTF. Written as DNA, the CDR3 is TGTGCCAGCAGCCCACCGGGACAGGGAGTTTATGGCTACACCTTC.

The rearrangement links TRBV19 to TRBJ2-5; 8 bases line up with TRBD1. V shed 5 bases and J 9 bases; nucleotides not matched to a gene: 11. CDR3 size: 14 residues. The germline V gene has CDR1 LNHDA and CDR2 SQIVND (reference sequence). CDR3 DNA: TGTGCCAGTAGTTCGTGGACAGGGCAGGGGGCCCAGTACTTC. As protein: CASSSWTGQGAQYF.

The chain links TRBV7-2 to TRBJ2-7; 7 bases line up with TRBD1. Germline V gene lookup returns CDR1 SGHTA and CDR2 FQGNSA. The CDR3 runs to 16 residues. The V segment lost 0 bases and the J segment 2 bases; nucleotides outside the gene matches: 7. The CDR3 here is CASSLASGTVAYEQYF. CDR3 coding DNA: TGTGCCAGCAGCTTAGCTTCCGGGACAGTCGCCTACGAGCAGTACTTC.

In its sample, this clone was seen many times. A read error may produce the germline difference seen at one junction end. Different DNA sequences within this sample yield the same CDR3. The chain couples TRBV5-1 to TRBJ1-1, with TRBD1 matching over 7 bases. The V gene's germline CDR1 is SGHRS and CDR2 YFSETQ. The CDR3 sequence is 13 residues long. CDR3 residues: CASSVQGNAEAFF. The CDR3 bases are TGCGCCAGCAGCGTACAGGGGAACGCTGAAGCTTTCTTT.

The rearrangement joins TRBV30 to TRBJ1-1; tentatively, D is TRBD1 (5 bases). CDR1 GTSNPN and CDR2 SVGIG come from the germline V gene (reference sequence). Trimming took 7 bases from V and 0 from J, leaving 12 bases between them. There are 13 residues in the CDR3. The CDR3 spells CASQGLMNTEAFF. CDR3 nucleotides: TGTGCCTCCCAGGGACTTATGAACACTGAAGCTTTCTTT.

CDR3 sequence (DNA): TGTGCCAGCGAAACCAACGGGGGCTACACCTTC. This codes for CASETNGGYTF. The chain recombines TRBV28 with TRBJ1-2; D is ambiguous. The V gene lost 8 bases and the J gene lost 8 bases, with 12 bases spanning the gap. The CDR3 covers 11 residues. The V gene's germline CDR1 is MDHEN and CDR2 SYDVKM.

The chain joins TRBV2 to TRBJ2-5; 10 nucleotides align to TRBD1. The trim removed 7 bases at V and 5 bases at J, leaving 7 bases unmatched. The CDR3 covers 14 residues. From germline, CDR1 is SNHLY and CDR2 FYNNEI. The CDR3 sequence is CASTRDRGWETQYF. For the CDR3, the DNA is TGTGCCAGCACTAGGGACAGGGGTTGGGAGACCCAGTACTTC.

CDR3 sequence (DNA): TGTGCCTGGAGTGTGCCGGGGTACGGCCGGTCCTACGAGCAGTACTTC. It translates to CAWSVPGYGRSYEQYF. The genes are TRBV30 and TRBJ2-7; TRBD2 might be the D (5 bases). CDR3 length equals 16 residues. CDR1 GTSNPN and CDR2 SVGIG come from the germline V gene (reference sequence). V was cut by 0 bases and J by 1 base, with 16 bases left in between.

CDR3 DNA sequence: TGCGCCAGCAGCTTGGGACTAGCGGGAGGCGAGCAGTACTTC. It specifies CASSLGLAGGEQYF. The chain uses TRBV5-1 and TRBJ2-7, with 13 bases that match TRBD2. From germline, CDR1 is SGHRS and CDR2 YFSETQ. CDR3 length: 14 residues. Trimming removed 0 bases from V and 6 bases from J; junction bases left unmatched: 0.